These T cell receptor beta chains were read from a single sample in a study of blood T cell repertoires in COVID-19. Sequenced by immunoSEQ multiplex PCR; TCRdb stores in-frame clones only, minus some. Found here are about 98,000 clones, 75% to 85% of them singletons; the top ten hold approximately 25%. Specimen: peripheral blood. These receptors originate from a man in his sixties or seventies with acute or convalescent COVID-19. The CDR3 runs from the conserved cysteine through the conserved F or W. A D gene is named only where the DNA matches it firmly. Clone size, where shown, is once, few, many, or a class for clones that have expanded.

TGCGCCAGCAGCTTAATTGTAGGGGGGACTAGCGGGAGGACCCACGAGCAGTACTTC	CASSLIVGGTSGRTHEQYF	TRBD2	TRBV5-1	TRBJ2-7	-
TGTGCCAGTAGTAATGGAGGGGGATCGACTAGCGGGAGCCGGAGGGAGACCCAGTACTTC	CASSNGGGSTSGSRRETQYF	TRBD2	TRBV19	TRBJ2-5	-
TGCAGCGCGGGACAGGATCTATACACAGATACGCAGTATTTT	CSAGQDLYTDTQYF	TRBD1	TRBV29-1	TRBJ2-3	-
TGTGCCAGCAGTTCACCGGGACAGCACCTTAGCAATCAGCCCCAGCATTTT	CASSSPGQHLSNQPQHF	TRBD1	TRBV28	TRBJ1-5	-
TGTGCCAGCACCCAGGGGATTCAGCCCCAGCATTTT	CASTQGIQPQHF	-	TRBV12-3/TRBV12-4	TRBJ1-5	few
TGTGCCAGCAGGGGGGGTCCCTACGAGCAGTACTTC	CASRGGPYEQYF	-	TRBV6-5	TRBJ2-7	-
TGTGCCAGTAGTGTAAACAGGGAACCCACAGATACGCAGTATTTT	CASSVNREPTDTQYF	-	TRBV19	TRBJ2-3	-
TGCGCCAGCAGCTTGTGGACTGGCTTGGGCACAGATACGCAGTATTTT	CASSLWTGLGTDTQYF	-	TRBV5-1	TRBJ2-3	-
TGTGCCAGCATCAGGGGCCTTGGGGAAGCTTTCTTT	CASIRGLGEAFF	-	TRBV28	TRBJ1-1	-
TGTGCCAGCAGTGAAGTAGGAGGGCCGGGAGAGACCCAGTACTTC	CASSEVGGPGETQYF	-	TRBV6-1	TRBJ2-5	-
TGTGCCAGCAGCCCGAGGACAGACTCCTACAATGAGCAGTTCTTC	CASSPRTDSYNEQFF	-	TRBV5-4	TRBJ2-1	-
TGCGCCAGCAGCCTAGGGACAGGCTCACCGGATTCACCCCTCCACTTT	CASSLGTGSPDSPLHF	TRBD1	TRBV5-1	TRBJ1-6	-
TGCAGCGTTGACGTGGCGGGAGGGGGTTACAATGAGCAGTTCTTC	CSVDVAGGGYNEQFF	TRBD2	TRBV29-1	TRBJ2-1	-
TGTGCCAGCAGCTTGGCCAGCGGGAGGGCCACCGGGGAGCTGTTTTTT	CASSLASGRATGELFF	TRBD2	TRBV5-8	TRBJ2-2	-
TGTGCCAGCAGCCAAGATCTAGCGCTCAGCTCCTACAATGAGCAGTTCTTC	CASSQDLALSSYNEQFF	-	TRBV3-1/TRBV3-2	TRBJ2-1	-
TGTGCCAGCAGCTGGGACTTAAGAAGCTCTGGGGCCAACGTCCTGACTTTC	CASSWDLRSSGANVLTF	-	TRBV5-5	TRBJ2-6	-
TGTGCCAGCAGTGGTAGCGGGACTAGGTCAGATACGCAGTATTTT	CASSGSGTRSDTQYF	TRBD2	TRBV25-1	TRBJ2-3	-
TGTGCCAGCAGGAGGGACAGGGCCTACGAGCAGTACTTC	CASRRDRAYEQYF	TRBD1	TRBV2	TRBJ2-7	-
TGTGCCAGCAGCCAAGTTGGACAGAACTATGGCTACACCTTC	CASSQVGQNYGYTF	-	TRBV14	TRBJ1-2	-
TGTGCCAGCAGGACAACGAACACTGAAGCTTTCTTT	CASRTTNTEAFF	-	TRBV28	TRBJ1-1	-
TGTGCCACCAGTCGGTCTAGCGGGAATTACAATGAGCAGTTCTTC	CATSRSSGNYNEQFF	TRBD2	TRBV24-1	TRBJ2-1	-
TGCGCCAGCAGCTTGGACACAGGGAGACAAGAGACCCAGTACTTC	CASSLDTGRQETQYF	-	TRBV5-1	TRBJ2-5	-
TGTGCCTGGAGTCCAAGAGGAGTCTACGAGCAGTACTTC	CAWSPRGVYEQYF	-	TRBV30	TRBJ2-7	-
TGTGCCACCAGTGACACTGGACAGGGAGGTGAAAAACTGTTTTTT	CATSDTGQGGEKLFF	TRBD1	TRBV24-1	TRBJ1-4	-
TGTGCCAGCTCACCACGAGGAGCGGGGACCTACGAGCAGTACTTC	CASSPRGAGTYEQYF	TRBD2	TRBV18	TRBJ2-7	-
TGTGCCAGCAGCTGGCGGGGCAATGAGCAGTTCTTC	CASSWRGNEQFF	-	TRBV5-5	TRBJ2-1	-
TGTGCCACCAGTGACCCTTCCCGAGACGGGGGAAATGAAAAACTGTTTTTT	CATSDPSRDGGNEKLFF	-	TRBV24-1	TRBJ1-4	-
TGTGCCAGCAGTTCTCGGGACAGGGGGAAGAACACCATATATTTT	CASSSRDRGKNTIYF	TRBD1	TRBV3-1/TRBV3-2	TRBJ1-3	once
TGTGCCAGCACCCCGACTAGCGGCCCTTTCTCTGGGGCCAACGTCCTGACTTTC	CASTPTSGPFSGANVLTF	TRBD2	TRBV28	TRBJ2-6	-
TGTGCCAGCAGCTGGACAGGGGGCAACGAGCAGTACTTC	CASSWTGGNEQYF	TRBD1	TRBV27	TRBJ2-7	once
TGTGCCAGCAGCTCGACTAGCGCCAAAACAGATACGCAGTATTTT	CASSSTSAKTDTQYF	TRBD2	TRBV6-4	TRBJ2-3	-
TGCAGCGCTGGACGGGGTGAGGAGACCCAGTACTTC	CSAGRGEETQYF	-	TRBV29-1	TRBJ2-5	-
TGTGCCAGCAGCCTTACAGGGGACTACGAGCAGTACTTC	CASSLTGDYEQYF	TRBD1	TRBV5-6	TRBJ2-7	-
TGTGCCAGCAGCTTGGAGGGGCCGAGGAACACTGAAGCTTTCTTT	CASSLEGPRNTEAFF	-	TRBV5-4	TRBJ1-1	few
TGTGCCAGCAGTTTAAACATTGACTTTAACTATGGCTACACCTTC	CASSLNIDFNYGYTF	-	TRBV27	TRBJ1-2	-
TGTGCCAGCAGAACCGGAACAGGGCGTCAGCCCCAGCATTTT	CASRTGTGRQPQHF	-	TRBV28	TRBJ1-5	-
TGTGCCAGTAGTATGCAGGGACTAGCGGCCTACGAGCAGTACTTC	CASSMQGLAAYEQYF	TRBD2	TRBV19	TRBJ2-7	-
TGTGCCTGGAGTGTACTCACCGGTCCCCAGCATTTT	CAWSVLTGPQHF	-	TRBV30	TRBJ1-5	-
TGTGCCAGCAGTTTCCGGAGGGGACAGGGCGGGAACACTGAAGCTTTCTTT	CASSFRRGQGGNTEAFF	TRBD1	TRBV27	TRBJ1-1	-
TGTGCCAGCAGCTTGAAACGGACAGGGGACTATGGCTACACCTTC	CASSLKRTGDYGYTF	TRBD1	TRBV5-6	TRBJ1-2	-
TGTGCCAGCAGCCCGACAGGGGGGGACGAGCAGTACTTC	CASSPTGGDEQYF	TRBD1	TRBV7-3	TRBJ2-7	many
TGTGCCAGCAGTTTACAGGGGGTGATGGGGGAGCAGTACTTC	CASSLQGVMGEQYF	TRBD1	TRBV28	TRBJ2-7	-
TGCGCCAGCAGCCAACCCGGACTAGCGGGGGGGGAGACCCAGTACTTC	CASSQPGLAGGETQYF	TRBD2	TRBV4-1	TRBJ2-5	-
TGTGCCAGCTCACCACCGACGGCGGGAATAGAGCAGTACTTC	CASSPPTAGIEQYF	-	TRBV18	TRBJ2-7	-
TGTGCCAGTAGGACCCCGACAGGGGGGAATGAGCAGTTCTTC	CASRTPTGGNEQFF	TRBD1	TRBV19	TRBJ2-1	-
TGTGCCAGCAGCGGGACTTTAGATACGCAGTATTTT	CASSGTLDTQYF	-	TRBV2	TRBJ2-3	-
TGTGCCAGCAGCCCAGGACAGGGCTCAGTCTCTGGAAACACCATATATTTT	CASSPGQGSVSGNTIYF	TRBD1	TRBV7-2	TRBJ1-3	-
TGTGCCAGCAGTTTAAGGGCTAGCGGGAATACCTACGAGCAGTACTTC	CASSLRASGNTYEQYF	TRBD2	TRBV28	TRBJ2-7	once
TGTGCCAGCAGCTTGGACCAAGTCAGTGGGGCCAACGTCCTGACTTTC	CASSLDQVSGANVLTF	-	TRBV5-5	TRBJ2-6	-
TGTGCCAGCAGCCGGACAGGGGGGACCCCTAGCTATGGCTACACCTTC	CASSRTGGTPSYGYTF	TRBD1	TRBV14	TRBJ1-2	-
TGTGCCAGCAGTCTACAGGGGGCTGGGGCCAACGTCCTGACTTTC	CASSLQGAGANVLTF	TRBD1	TRBV6-5	TRBJ2-6	-
TGTGCCAGTAGTACCCGGACTAGCGGGAGGGCCGGTGAGCAGTTCTTC	CASSTRTSGRAGEQFF	TRBD2	TRBV19	TRBJ2-1	-
TGTGCCAGCTTCGGGATACAAGAGACCCAGTACTTC	CASFGIQETQYF	-	TRBV2	TRBJ2-5	-
TGTGCCAGCAGCGACCTAGCGGGAGTCTACGAGCAGTACTTC	CASSDLAGVYEQYF	TRBD2	TRBV7-8	TRBJ2-7	few
TGTGCCAGCAGCCCGACCGGGGGGTACACTGAAGCTTTCTTT	CASSPTGGYTEAFF	-	TRBV3-1/TRBV3-2	TRBJ1-1	-
TGCGCCAGCAGCCAAGACTGGCCGGGGGAGCTGTTTTTT	CASSQDWPGELFF	-	TRBV4-1	TRBJ2-2	-